This T cell receptor beta chain is drawn from a study of blood T cell repertoires in COVID-19. Here immunoSEQ multiplex PCR was the method, and the copy in TCRdb shows in-frame clones only, minus some. The sample includes 200,000 or so clones, around four fifths of them seen just once. Trimming left V 4 bases short and J 0 bases short, with 13 bases between. From germline, CDR1 is KGHSH and CDR2 LQKENI. The CDR3 is 16 residues long. Sequencing was performed on peripheral blood. The source of this sequence is a woman in her fifties or sixties who had recovered from COVID-19. V is TRBV18 and J is TRBJ1-3, with D perhaps matching TRBD1 (5 bases). Here the CDR3 reads CASSLTADSSGNTIYF. Here the CDR3 DNA reads TGTGCCAGCTCACTAACGGCAGACAGCTCTGGAAACACCATATATTTT.